This T cell receptor beta chain was observed in a study of human T cells and chemical hapten exposure. Original handling: There were a median of around 96,000 TCRs per sample, with a range from about 20,000 to 700,000. TCRdb used MiXCR to reprocess the 5' RACE reads, holding one entry per CDR3 protein. TCRdb, not the authors, supplied the V and J calls. The sample has more than 140,000 distinct CDR3 sequences, 4.1% seen once. It was from unfractionated whole blood that total RNA was extracted. Between the trimmed V and J ends, which lost 0 bases and 5 bases, there was a span of 8 bases. There are 13 residues in the CDR3. Germline CDR1 and CDR2: MNHNY and SVGAGI (reference sequence). Overall study results and limits: TCRs exceeding 1 in 1000 frequency stayed unchanged with DPC sensitization.

The table lists this clonotype with many counts. Its antigen is not identified. The genes are TRBV6-6 and TRBJ2-7; D is unresolved. This sequence was found in a female donor in good health. The CDR3 protein is CASSYSGSDEQYF. CDR3 DNA: TGTGCCAGCAGTTACTCAGGCTCAGACGAGCAGTACTTC.